The subject of this entry is one TCR beta chain. Its target is unknown. The data derive from a study of vaccination effects on CD4 cells after COVID-19. After expansion with viral peptide pools in the ViraFEST assay, antigen-specific CD4+ T cells were sequenced. Subsequent to roughly 9 days of culture, CD4+ T cells were isolated. Nobody among the vaccine recipients had prior SARS-CoV-2 infection (nucleocapsid antibodies were negative). A half-volume exchange with IL-2 medium occurred on days 3 and 7. This CDR3 comprises 14 residues. Losses at the gene ends were 6 bases for V and 5 bases for J; bases not matched to a gene: 8. From germline, CDR1 is MNHEY and CDR2 SMNVEV (reference sequence). The study's findings and limits: Substantial clonal contraction characterized both infection- and vaccine-induced clones late after vaccination. In the study, convalescent patients were few, and early post-infection timepoints were absent. Vaccine-induced clones in healthy vaccinees cross-reacted with common cold coronaviruses in only 1 of 255 cases.

The protocol was immunoSEQ multiplex PCR, while the TCRdb copy is restricted to in-frame clones and leaves out a portion. The data contain about 41,000 clones, 77% of them singletons. The TCR sequence derives from a human donor who received a COVID-19 vaccine. This material consisted of CD4+ T cells from PBMCs cultured with HCoV-NL63 spike peptides, taken before COVID-19 vaccination. This sequence joins TRBV27 and TRBJ1-2; 8 bases match TRBD1. The CDR3 protein is CASSLRQGMYGYTF. Here the CDR3 DNA reads TGTGCCAGCAGCCTCCGACAGGGGATGTATGGCTACACCTTC.